This T cell receptor beta chain was recorded in a study of T-cell reconstitution after alpha-beta-depleted transplantation in children. Germline CDR1 is SGHRS and CDR2 is YFSETQ. The J segment lost 2 bases and the V segment lost 0 bases, leaving 2 bases of the junction unmatched. This CDR3 is built from 16 residues. For TCRbeta, the library was prepared with unique molecular identifiers. One entry per CDR3 protein results from TCRdb running MiXCR on the PCR reads. The table lists about 830,000 distinct CDR3 sequences, about 15% of them singletons. Sample: PBMCs, mostly from graft donor cells, taken 360 days after TCRalphabeta/CD19-depleted stem cell transplant. This chain uses TRBV5-1 with TRBJ2-1; 10 bases map to TRBD1. This sequence was found in a male patient aged 5 to 17 who had a stem cell transplant for acute lymphoblastic leukemia, so the T cells may come from the graft donor. The CDR3 loop is CASSLAGQGTYNEQFF. In nucleotides, the CDR3 is TGCGCCAGCAGCTTGGCGGGACAGGGGACCTACAATGAGCAGTTCTTC.